These T cell receptor beta chains were read from a single sample in a study of blood T cell repertoires in COVID-19. The table came from immunoSEQ multiplex PCR; TCRdb's copy has only in-frame clones and leaves some out. Seen here are about 190,000 clones, approximately 80% observed once, and the top ten hold around 15%. Sequenced sample: PBMCs or T cells enriched from blood (not recorded which). The receptors were gathered from a woman aged 45-60 years who had recovered from COVID-19. Each CDR3 is given with its conserved first and last residue. The order of the fields is clone size, D gene, V gene, J gene, CDR3 DNA, CDR3 protein. D genes are given only for firm matches. Size is omitted from some rows. Given values are once, few, many or a class for expanded clones.

>.|.|TRBV19|TRBJ1-5
TGTGCCAGTAGCCGCGACAGAATATCGGGGCCCCAGCATTTT
CASSRDRISGPQHF
>.|.|TRBV5-5|TRBJ2-7
TGTGCCAGCAGCTTCGGCCTAGCCGCCTACGAGCAGTACTTC
CASSFGLAAYEQYF
>.|.|TRBV5-4|TRBJ1-2
TGTGCCAGCAGCTTGCTTTCAGACCGAGGCTATGGCTACACCTTC
CASSLLSDRGYGYTF
>once|.|TRBV6-5|TRBJ1-6
TGTGCCAGCAGTTCCCTGGAAAGGGCGGGTGATTCACCCCTCCACTTT
CASSSLERAGDSPLHF
>few|TRBD1|TRBV28|TRBJ1-5
TGTGCCAGCAGTCCGGGACAGGGGAATCAGCCCCAGCATTTT
CASSPGQGNQPQHF
>few|TRBD2|TRBV5-4|TRBJ2-7
TGTGCCAGCAGCTTGGATCTAGCGGGAGTCGAGTACTTC
CASSLDLAGVEYF
>.|.|TRBV6-5|TRBJ1-5
TGTGCCAGCAATCGAGGGGGAGGCAATCAGCCCCAGCATTTT
CASNRGGGNQPQHF
>.|.|TRBV29-1|TRBJ2-1
TGCAGCGTTGAAGACAGGAGGGGCAATGAGCAGTTCTTC
CSVEDRRGNEQFF
>.|TRBD2|TRBV6-5|TRBJ2-1
TGTGCCAGCAGTTACGGACTAGCGGGAGCCAATGAGCAGTTCTTC
CASSYGLAGANEQFF
>.|TRBD2|TRBV7-2|TRBJ2-4
TGTGCCAGCAGCTTAATGTCCGGAGGACTAGCGGGAGGGCCCAACATTCAGTACTTC
CASSLMSGGLAGGPNIQYF
>.|TRBD1|TRBV28|TRBJ1-3
TGTGCCAGCACTCAGGGGGTCAGCTCTGGAAACACCATATATTTT
CASTQGVSSGNTIYF
>.|TRBD1|TRBV27|TRBJ1-1
TGTGCCAGCAGTCTCCGGGACAGGGGGCGCGGGAACACTGAAGCTTTCTTT
CASSLRDRGRGNTEAFF
>.|TRBD1|TRBV7-9|TRBJ1-1
TGTGCCAGCAGCTTAGTAGGGGGCCTGAACACTGAAGCTTTCTTT
CASSLVGGLNTEAFF
>.|TRBD1|TRBV18|TRBJ2-2
TGTGCCAGCTCTCTACGACAGGACAGGAGCACCGGGGAGCTGTTTTTT
CASSLRQDRSTGELFF
>.|.|TRBV5-1|TRBJ2-7
TGCGCCAGCAGCTTGTCCGAGACTAGTAGGGGTGAGCAGTACTTC
CASSLSETSRGEQYF
>once|.|TRBV19|TRBJ2-7
TGTGCCAGTAGTATCGGCAGGGGTAGCTACGGGCAGTACTTC
CASSIGRGSYGQYF
>.|.|TRBV3-1/TRBV3-2|TRBJ2-7
TGTGCCAGCAGCCAAATGGTTACGGAGTCCTACGAGCAGTACTTC
CASSQMVTESYEQYF
>few|TRBD1|TRBV19|TRBJ1-2
TGTGCCAGTAGCCCCGGGACAGCAAGGGATGGCTACACCTTC
CASSPGTARDGYTF
>.|.|TRBV24-1|TRBJ2-3
TGTGCCACCAGTGATTCCTCTACGCAGTATTTT
CATSDSSTQYF
>.|.|TRBV9|TRBJ1-2
TGTGCCAGCAGCGTAGACGTAAGGACATCTGGGGGCTACACCTTC
CASSVDVRTSGGYTF
>.|.|TRBV7-8|TRBJ2-7
TGTGCCAGCAGCTTACGTTGGCCGAAGGACAGTTCCTACGAGCAGTACTTC
CASSLRWPKDSSYEQYF
>.|TRBD2|TRBV9|TRBJ2-3
TGTGCCAGCAGCAAGATAGCGGGAGGTATCGGGGATACGCAGTATTTT
CASSKIAGGIGDTQYF
>.|.|TRBV27|TRBJ2-1
TGTGCCAGCAGTTTAGGGGCCGCCCTCTACAATGAGCAGTTCTTC
CASSLGAALYNEQFF
>.|TRBD2|TRBV28|TRBJ2-2
TGTGCCAGCAGTCCAGCGGGAGTGGCCGGGGAGCTGTTTTTT
CASSPAGVAGELFF
>.|.|TRBV18|TRBJ2-2
TGTGCCAGCTCTCCCGGGACACCGGTTCGGAACACCGGGGAGCTGTTTTTT
CASSPGTPVRNTGELFF
>few|.|TRBV25-1|TRBJ2-2
TGTGCCAGCACCCCTTCCCTGAACACCGGGGAGCTGTTTTTT
CASTPSLNTGELFF
>.|.|TRBV7-3|TRBJ1-6
TGTGCCAGCAGCTTAGCAGGCAGGCAAGTCCATAATTCACCCCTCCACTTT
CASSLAGRQVHNSPLHF
>.|.|TRBV19|TRBJ1-2
TGTGCCAGGAGTTCCAGGGTGGGTCATGGCTACACCTTC
CARSSRVGHGYTF
>.|.|TRBV7-2|TRBJ2-3
TGTGCCAGCAGCGCCCAAGCACCCCCAGATACGCAGTATTTT
CASSAQAPPDTQYF
>.|.|TRBV5-1|TRBJ2-1
TGCGCCAGCAGCTTTTATGTAGGAACTAGCCTTTACTCCTACAATGAGCAGTTCTTC
CASSFYVGTSLYSYNEQFF
>.|TRBD2|TRBV15|TRBJ2-5
TGTGCCACCAGCAGGAGAGGACTAGTAGAGACCCAGTACTTC
CATSRRGLVETQYF
>.|TRBD1|TRBV6-4|TRBJ1-2
TGTGCCAGCAGTGACTCGGGGACAGGTTATAATGGCTACACCTTC
CASSDSGTGYNGYTF
>.|TRBD1|TRBV3-1/TRBV3-2|TRBJ1-5
TGTGCCAGCAGCGACAGGGGGAATCAGCCCCAGCATTTT
CASSDRGNQPQHF
>.|TRBD2|TRBV2|TRBJ2-3
TGTGCCAGCAGTCCCGGGACTAGCGGTCGGGATACGCAGTATTTT
CASSPGTSGRDTQYF
>once|TRBD2|TRBV6-2/TRBV6-3|TRBJ2-7
TGTGCCAGCAGCCTAGCGGGAGTTGGGTACGAGCAGTACTTC
CASSLAGVGYEQYF
>.|TRBD2|TRBV14|TRBJ2-5
TGTGCCAGCAGCCAAGATAGCGTTCGAGGCGGGAGGCAGACCCAGTACTTC
CASSQDSVRGGRQTQYF
>.|TRBD2|TRBV30|TRBJ2-7
TGTGCCTGGAGATCTAGCGGGACCTACGAGCAGTACTTC
CAWRSSGTYEQYF
>.|.|TRBV10-3|TRBJ1-5
TGTGCCATCAGTGAGTCCGGCAGGGTTATCCAGCCCCAGCATTTT
CAISESGRVIQPQHF
>.|TRBD1|TRBV15|TRBJ2-3
TGTGCCACCAGCAGTCGAACAGGGGCAGATACGCAGTATTTT
CATSSRTGADTQYF
>.|TRBD1|TRBV19|TRBJ2-7
TGTGCCAGTAGTATAAGGTCTGAAGGGGGCCCCTACGAGCAGTACTTC
CASSIRSEGGPYEQYF
>few|.|TRBV24-1|TRBJ2-2
TGTGCCACCAGTGATCCAGGGCGGGGCGGGAACACCGGGGAGCTGTTTTTT
CATSDPGRGGNTGELFF
>.|.|TRBV5-4|TRBJ2-5
TGTGCCAGCAGCCCCGAGAGGCAAGAGACCCAGTACTTC
CASSPERQETQYF
>.|.|TRBV4-1|TRBJ1-1
TGCGCCAGCAGCCAAGGCCCGACAGGCTGGGCTTTCTTT
CASSQGPTGWAFF
>.|.|TRBV18|TRBJ2-1
TGTGCCAGTTCTAAGGGGTACAATGAGCAGTTCTTC
CASSKGYNEQFF
>.|.|TRBV4-1|TRBJ1-6
TGCGCCAGCAGCCAAGCTCGGGGTTATTCACCCCTCCACTTT
CASSQARGYSPLHF